A selection of T cell receptor beta chains follows, all from one sample in a study of blood T cell repertoires in COVID-19. Sequenced by immunoSEQ multiplex PCR; TCRdb stores in-frame clones only, minus some. The data show around 250,000 clones, approximately 77% seen once. The material sequenced was peripheral blood. These receptors were collected from a woman younger than 35 with acute or convalescent COVID-19. CDR3s include the opening cysteine and the closing phenylalanine or tryptophan. A D gene is named only where the DNA matches it firmly. Clone size, where shown, is once, few, many, or a class for clones that have expanded.

V	J	size	D	CDR3	DNA
TRBV7-2	TRBJ2-7	few	TRBD2	CASSFMGLAGEQYF	TGTGCCAGCAGCTTCATGGGACTAGCGGGAGAGCAGTACTTC
TRBV7-2	TRBJ2-1	.	.	CASSLLPRQFF	TGTGCCAGCAGCTTACTACCACGGCAGTTCTTC
TRBV6-2/TRBV6-3	TRBJ1-6	few	.	CASSYSARTRKNSPLHF	TGTGCCAGCAGTTACTCAGCTCGGACACGGAAAAATTCACCCCTCCACTTT
TRBV3-1/TRBV3-2	TRBJ2-3	.	.	CASSQGFYSDTQYF	TGTGCCAGCAGCCAAGGTTTTTATTCAGATACGCAGTATTTT
TRBV6-6	TRBJ2-1	.	TRBD2	CASQTGTTTNEQFF	TGTGCCAGCCAAACCGGGACTACCACCAATGAGCAGTTCTTC
TRBV6-5	TRBJ2-1	.	TRBD2	CASSSMELTSEDEQFF	TGTGCCAGCAGTTCGATGGAACTGACTAGCGAGGATGAGCAGTTCTTC
TRBV7-6	TRBJ2-1	.	.	CASSLERHSVCFLCEQFF	TGTGCCAGCAGCTTAGAACGCCACTCCGTGTGTTTTTTATGTGAGCAGTTCTTC
TRBV7-9	TRBJ1-6	.	TRBD1	CASSLRDRFSSPLHF	TGTGCCAGCAGCCTTAGGGACAGGTTCTCTTCACCCCTCCACTTT
TRBV12-3/TRBV12-4	TRBJ2-1	.	TRBD1	CASSITGVNEQFF	TGTGCCAGCAGCATCACAGGGGTCAATGAGCAGTTCTTC
TRBV2	TRBJ1-2	.	TRBD1	CASNTQGVYYGYTF	TGTGCCAGCAACACACAGGGGGTTTACTATGGCTACACCTTC